This T cell receptor beta chain was obtained from a study of cytomegalovirus exposure and HLA in healthy donors. CDR1 is KGHSH, CDR2 LQKENI, per germline. The V gene end was trimmed by 6 bases and the J gene end by 0 bases; junction bases not matched to a gene: 8. This CDR3 is built from 15 residues. PCR employed 60 Vbeta and 13 Jbeta primers. The table came from immunoSEQ multiplex PCR; TCRdb's copy has only in-frame clones and leaves some out. The data show 200,000 or so clones, around 81% seen once. The table lists this clone with a few counts. Whereas donors were nominally healthy upon sampling, unrecorded immune exposures were probable.

The clonotype originates from a woman in her late teens or twenties in good health and CMV-seropositive. The rearrangement joins TRBV18 to TRBJ2-7; 7 bases line up with TRBD1. Sequenced material: PBMCs. The CDR3 loop reads CASSRTGTDSYEQYF. CDR3 sequence (DNA): TGTGCCAGCTCCCGCACCGGGACAGACTCCTACGAGCAGTACTTC. Variable domain in full (rest from reference TRBV18 and TRBJ2-7): NAGVMQNPRHLVRRRGQEARLRCSPMKGHSHVYWYRQLPEEGLKFMVYLQKENIIDESGMPKERFSAEFPKEGPSILRIQQVVRGDSAAYFCASSRTGTDSYEQYFGPGTRLTVT.